This T cell receptor (beta chain) was sequenced in a study of Ad26.COV2.S vaccination and SARS-CoV-2 variants. Treatment: around 19 received Ad26.COV2.S at low or high dose, single or two shots; several received placebo; per-sample allocation not given. The investigators took samples on day 63 after the first vaccine or placebo injection. V dropped 7 bases and J dropped 4; count of bases not matched to a gene: 6. Germline values: CDR1 SQVTM, CDR2 ANQGSEA. The CDR3 runs 14 residues. Here immunoSEQ multiplex PCR was the method, and the copy in TCRdb shows in-frame clones only, minus some. The data hold about 320,000 clones, with about 85% observed a single time.

The material sequenced was peripheral blood, taken in a trial of Ad26.COV2.S vaccine versus placebo. The sequence derives from a person aged 18-65 years who received the Ad26.COV2.S COVID-19 vaccine or a placebo. The V and J genes are TRBV29-1 and TRBJ2-1, with 11 bases matching TRBD2. CDR3 sequence (DNA): TGCAGCGGGAGGACTAGCGGGCGTTACAATGAGCAGTTCTTC. As protein: CSGRTSGRYNEQFF.